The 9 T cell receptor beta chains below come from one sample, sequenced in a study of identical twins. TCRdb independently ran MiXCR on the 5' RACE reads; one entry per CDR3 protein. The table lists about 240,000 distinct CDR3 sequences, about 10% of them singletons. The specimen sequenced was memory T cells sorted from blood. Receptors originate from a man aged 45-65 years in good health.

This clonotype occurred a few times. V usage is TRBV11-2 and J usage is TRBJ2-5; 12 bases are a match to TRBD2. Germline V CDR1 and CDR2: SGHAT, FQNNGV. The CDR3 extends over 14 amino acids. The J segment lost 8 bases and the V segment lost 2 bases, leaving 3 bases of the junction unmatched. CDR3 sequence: CASSLPSGRETQYF. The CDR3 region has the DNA TGTGCCAGCAGCTTACCTAGCGGGAGGGAAACCCAGTACTTC.

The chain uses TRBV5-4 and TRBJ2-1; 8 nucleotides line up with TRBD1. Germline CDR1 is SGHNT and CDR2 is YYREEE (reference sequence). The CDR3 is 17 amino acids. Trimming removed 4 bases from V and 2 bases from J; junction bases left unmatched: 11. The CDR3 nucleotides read TGTGCCAGCAGCCCAGGGGGCGGGACACCAGCCTACAATGAGCAGTTCTTC. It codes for CASSPGGGTPAYNEQFF.

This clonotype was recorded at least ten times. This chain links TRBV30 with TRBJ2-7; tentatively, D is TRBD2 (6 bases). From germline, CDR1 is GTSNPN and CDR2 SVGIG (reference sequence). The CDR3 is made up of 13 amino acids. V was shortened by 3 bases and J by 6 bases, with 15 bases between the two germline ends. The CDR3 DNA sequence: TGTGCCTGGAGCAAAGGGACTCCCCGCGAGCAGTACTTC. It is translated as CAWSKGTPREQYF. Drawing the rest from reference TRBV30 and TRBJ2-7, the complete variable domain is SQTIHQWPATLVQPVGSPLSLECTVEGTSNPNLYWYRQAAGRGLQLLFYSVGIGQISSEVPQNLSASRPQDRQFILSSKKLLLSDSGFYLCAWSKGTPREQYFGPGTRLTVT.

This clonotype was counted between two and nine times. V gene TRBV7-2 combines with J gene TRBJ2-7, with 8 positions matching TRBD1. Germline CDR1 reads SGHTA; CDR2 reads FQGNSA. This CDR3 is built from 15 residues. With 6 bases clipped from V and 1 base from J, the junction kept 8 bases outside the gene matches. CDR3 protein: CASRLLGQGSYEQYF. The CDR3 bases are TGTGCCAGCAGGTTGTTAGGACAGGGATCCTACGAGCAGTACTTC.

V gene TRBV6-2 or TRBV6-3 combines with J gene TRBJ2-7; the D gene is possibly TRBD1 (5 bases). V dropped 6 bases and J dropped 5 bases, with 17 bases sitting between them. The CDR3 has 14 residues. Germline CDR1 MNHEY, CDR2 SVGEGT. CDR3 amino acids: CASRRLSGFHEQYF. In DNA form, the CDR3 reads TGTGCCAGCAGACGCCTTTCAGGGTTCCACGAGCAGTACTTC.

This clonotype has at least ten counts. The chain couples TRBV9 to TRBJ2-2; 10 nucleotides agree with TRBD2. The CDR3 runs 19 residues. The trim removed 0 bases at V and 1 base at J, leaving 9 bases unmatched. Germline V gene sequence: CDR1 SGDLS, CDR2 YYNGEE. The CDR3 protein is CASSVGPLLAGRNTGELFF. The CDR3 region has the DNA TGTGCCAGCAGCGTAGGTCCTCTACTAGCGGGGAGGAACACCGGGGAGCTGTTTTTT.

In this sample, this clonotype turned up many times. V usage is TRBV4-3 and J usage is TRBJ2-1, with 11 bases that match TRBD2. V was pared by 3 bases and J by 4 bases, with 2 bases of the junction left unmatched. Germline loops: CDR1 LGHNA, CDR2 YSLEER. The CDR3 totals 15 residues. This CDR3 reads CASSHRTSGYNEQFF. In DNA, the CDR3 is TGCGCCAGCAGCCACCGGACTAGCGGGTACAATGAGCAGTTCTTC.

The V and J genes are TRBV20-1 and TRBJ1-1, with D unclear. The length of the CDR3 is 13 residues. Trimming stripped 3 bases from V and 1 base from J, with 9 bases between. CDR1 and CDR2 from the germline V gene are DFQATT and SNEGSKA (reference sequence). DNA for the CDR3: TGCAGTGCTAGTCGGGAGGGGAACACTGAAGCTTTCTTT. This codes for CSASREGNTEAFF.

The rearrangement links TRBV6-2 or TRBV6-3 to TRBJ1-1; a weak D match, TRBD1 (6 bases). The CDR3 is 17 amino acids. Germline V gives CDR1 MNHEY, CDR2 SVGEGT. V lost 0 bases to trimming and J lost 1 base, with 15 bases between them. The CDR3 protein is CASSYSSGGRKNTEAFF. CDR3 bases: TGTGCCAGCAGTTACTCGTCGGGGGGCAGGAAGAACACTGAAGCTTTCTTT.